The T cell receptor (beta chain) under discussion was sequenced for a study of Graves' ophthalmopathy and Graves' hyperthyroidism. This clonotype was counted ten times or more. J gave up 6 bases and V 4 bases, and 17 bases lay outside the gene matches. The CDR3 is made up of 17 amino acids. RNA transcripts served as template for amplifying TCR beta CDR3 sequences. HTBI primers were used in a first-round RT-PCR, which preceded a second-round multiplex PCR. TCRdb re-called the multiplex PCR reads with MiXCR, one entry per CDR3 protein. The sample includes 150,000 to 200,000 distinct CDR3 sequences, roughly two fifths of them seen just once.

Input material: peripheral blood. The chain employs TRBV12-3 or TRBV12-4 and TRBJ2-7; 8 bases are a match to TRBD2. The TCR was taken from a man aged 25 to 40 with Graves' ophthalmopathy. The CDR3 nucleotides read TGTGCCAGCAGTTCCCTCGGGAGGGAGGCCCGCGAGGGCGAGCAGTACTTC. It yields the protein CASSSLGREAREGEQYF.